This T cell receptor (beta chain) was captured in a study of monozygotic twins with inflammatory bowel disease. Study-level results: IBD patients showed reduced TCRbeta diversity (inverse Simpson) versus healthy co-twins.

TCRdb reprocessed the 5' RACE reads and reports one entry per CDR3 protein, with no DNA. This listing includes roughly 160,000 distinct CDR3 sequences. With regard to this clonotype: Its specificity is unknown.

The source of this sequence is a human donor with ulcerative colitis or Crohn's disease, or a healthy co-twin of an affected twin (not recorded which). The sequenced sample consisted of blood.

The CDR3 loop is CASSQEHGQPQHF. The rearrangement uses TRBV4-3 and TRBJ1-5. This CDR3 spans 13 amino acids. Germline V CDR1 and CDR2: LGHNA, YSLEER.